Below, one TCR beta chain is given with its context. The target antigen is unknown. The protocol was immunoSEQ multiplex PCR, while the TCRdb copy is restricted to in-frame clones and leaves out a portion. Seen here are approximately 77,000 clones, 75% to 90% observed once, and the top ten hold less than 2.5%. This sample stems from a study of OX40 agonist ivuxolimab in advanced cancers. Broader study findings: Expanded peripheral T cells had an undetermined antigen specificity. At 0.1 to 3.0 mg/kg, clonal expansion of CD4+ and CD8+ blood T cells had occurred by week 6.

Autoimmune disease history or systemic immunosuppression barred patients. This CDR3 comprises 13 residues. Germline V gives CDR1 MNHEY, CDR2 SMNVEV (reference sequence). Trimming stripped 2 bases from V and 7 bases from J, with 6 bases between. Sample: CD4+ or CD8+ T cells sorted from blood, taken in a trial of the OX40 agonist ivuxolimab. The V call is TRBV27, the J call TRBJ1-6; no clear D. The TCR comes from an adult with an advanced solid tumor such as melanoma, head and neck, liver or kidney cancer. The chain's CDR3 is CASSLAGNSPLHF. DNA of the CDR3: TGTGCCAGCAGTTTAGCCGGGAATTCACCCCTCCACTTT.